Shown below are 14 T cell receptor beta chains from a single sample sequenced in a study of T-cell reconstitution after alpha-beta-depleted transplantation in children. Unique molecular identifiers were incorporated during preparation of the TCRbeta library. TCRdb re-derived calls from the PCR reads in MiXCR, one entry per CDR3 protein. The table records some 500,000 distinct CDR3 sequences, 30% to 35% of them present only once. The material sequenced was PBMCs from the stem cell graft donor, taken from the stem cell graft. The receptor set was obtained from a human donor who donated a stem cell graft to a child with aplastic anemia.

The table lists this clonotype with a few counts. The chain has TRBV18 and TRBJ2-3, with TRBD2 matching over 10 bases. Germline trimming cut 2 bases from V and 2 bases from J; bases unmatched to any gene: 10. Per germline, CDR1 KGHSH and CDR2 LQKENI. The CDR3 covers 18 residues. Here the CDR3 reads CASSPTPAGGIVTDTQYF. CDR3 nucleotides: TGTGCCAGCTCACCAACGCCAGCGGGAGGGATCGTCACAGATACGCAGTATTTT.

V usage is TRBV20-1 and J usage is TRBJ1-3; D gene uncertain. V dropped 5 bases and J dropped 4 bases, with 12 bases sitting between them. Per the germline V gene, CDR1 is DFQATT and CDR2 is SNEGSKA (reference sequence). The CDR3 consists of 13 residues. The DNA of the CDR3 is TGCAGTGCTTTTCCTGCTGGGGGAAACACCATATATTTT. Its protein product is CSAFPAGGNTIYF.

This chain links TRBV5-1 with TRBJ2-2; 8 bases match TRBD1. The germline gives CDR1 SGHRS, CDR2 YFSETQ. The CDR3 has 15 residues. V lost 3 bases, J lost 2 bases, and 3 bases stayed unmatched. The CDR3 sequence is CASSSGQENTGELFF. The DNA of the CDR3 is TGCGCCAGCAGCTCGGGACAGGAAAACACCGGGGAGCTGTTTTTT. The complete variable domain, with remaining parts taken from reference TRBV5-1 and TRBJ2-2, reads KAGVTQTPRYLIKTRGQQVTLSCSPISGHRSVSWYQQTPGQGLQFLFEYFSETQRNKGNFPGRFSGRQFSNSRSEMNVSTLELGDSALYLCASSSGQENTGELFFGEGSRLTVL.

V gene TRBV27 combines with J gene TRBJ1-5; D gene ambiguous. Looked up from germline, CDR1 is MNHEY and CDR2 is SMNVEV (reference sequence). The CDR3 has 12 amino acids. V dropped 6 bases and J dropped 11 bases, with 14 bases sitting between them. The CDR3 bases are TGTGCCAGCAGCATAATCGGTCGGGCCCAGCATTTT. Encoded protein: CASSIIGRAQHF.

This clonotype was observed once. V usage is TRBV20-1 and J usage is TRBJ1-2; TRBD1 matches 10 bases. Germline V CDR1 and CDR2: DFQATT, SNEGSKA (reference sequence). The V and J ends lost 3 bases and 4 bases, in that order; junction bases with no gene match: 8. CDR3 length: 15 amino acids. The CDR3 DNA sequence: TGCAGTGCTAGGGGTGGGACAGGGGTTAGCTATGGCTACACCTTC. Translated, it gives CSARGGTGVSYGYTF.

This clonotype has more than one count but fewer than ten. V usage is TRBV30 and J usage is TRBJ2-3, with D perhaps matching TRBD1 (8 bases). V was trimmed by 2 bases and J by 2 bases, leaving 17 bases between them. The CDR3 consists of 16 residues. CDR1 and CDR2 from the germline V gene are GTSNPN and SVGIG (reference sequence). The CDR3 sequence: CAWSPRTGRATDTQYF. For the CDR3, the DNA is TGTGCCTGGAGTCCCCGGACAGGGAGGGCCACAGATACGCAGTATTTT.

This clonotype has only a few counts. This chain connects TRBV9 to TRBJ1-2; TRBD1 is a possible D gene (5 bases). V was clipped by 4 bases and J by 8 bases, with 15 bases between them. Germline values: CDR1 SGDLS, CDR2 YYNGEE. The CDR3 consists of 13 residues. CDR3 sequence reads: CASSPRTPVGYTF. The CDR3 nucleotides read TGTGCCAGCAGCCCCCGGACACCAGTCGGCTACACCTTC.

The CDR3 bases are TGTGCCACCAGCAATCCCCAAGAGACCCAGTACTTC. Translation: CATSNPQETQYF. The rearrangement joins TRBV15 to TRBJ2-5; D unclear. The CDR3 is made up of 12 amino acids. Germline-derived CDR1 and CDR2 are LNHNV and YYDKDF (reference sequence). V dropped 4 bases and J dropped 1 base, with 4 bases sitting between them.

The chain is built from TRBV12-3 or TRBV12-4 and TRBJ2-7, with unresolved D. Deletions cut 1 base from V and 6 bases from J, with 13 bases between. CDR3 length equals 14 residues. CDR3 coding DNA: TGTGCCAGCAGTTTAGGACTTACCGTCGGCGAGCAGTACTTC. The encoded protein is CASSLGLTVGEQYF.

Of note for this clonotype: At one end, the junction sequence differs from germline, possibly due to a read error. The rearrangement uses TRBV20-1 and TRBJ2-3, with 8 bases that match TRBD2. Germline CDR1 reads DFQATT; CDR2 reads SNEGSKA (reference sequence). The CDR3 runs to 18 residues. The chain's CDR3 is CSAREEEGAGAIWDTQYF. CDR3 nucleotides: TGCAGTGCGAGAGAAGAAGAAGGAGCGGGAGCCATCTGGGATACGCAGTATTTT.

The J gene is TRBJ2-5, the V gene TRBV12-3 or TRBV12-4, with D hard to call. V was clipped by 2 bases and J by 0 bases, with 10 bases between them. This CDR3 spans 15 amino acids. The CDR3 DNA is TGTGCCAGCAGTTTACCTTCTTTCAACCAAGAGACCCAGTACTTC. As protein: CASSLPSFNQETQYF.

The chain recombines TRBV20-1 with TRBJ2-7, with 11 positions matching TRBD2. The ends lost 0 bases at V and 3 bases at J; junction bases unmatched: 13. CDR1 DFQATT and CDR2 SNEGSKA come from the germline V gene (reference sequence). This CDR3 contains 18 residues. The CDR3 protein is CSARDMSTGTSGVYEQYF. The CDR3 DNA reads TGCAGTGCTAGAGATATGTCAACCGGGACTAGCGGAGTCTACGAGCAGTACTTC.

J is TRBJ1-1 and V is TRBV3-1, with 7 bases identical to TRBD1. Losses at the gene ends were 4 bases for V and 9 bases for J; bases not matched to a gene: 8. The CDR3 extends over 13 amino acids. Germline loops: CDR1 LGHDT, CDR2 YNNKEL (reference sequence). The DNA of the CDR3 is TGTGCCAGCAGCCGCAAGGGGGCCGGACAAGCTTTCTTT. It codes for CASSRKGAGQAFF.

The chain links TRBV12-3 or TRBV12-4 to TRBJ2-5; D gene ambiguous. This CDR3 contains 13 residues. Trimming left V 7 bases short and J 3 bases short, with 12 bases between. CDR3 nucleotide sequence: TGTGCCAGCACCGACACTGGGGAAGAGACCCAGTACTTC. Its translation is CASTDTGEETQYF.